This T cell receptor beta chain was found in a study of lymphopenia after photon versus proton radiotherapy. Study-wide results and limits: Larger post-nadir TCR diversity loss correlated inversely with survival in deceased patients. After lymphocyte nadir, photon-treated repertoires showed oligoclonal expansion, especially CD8+ Temra. Under photons, naive T cells and diversity fell while effector/memory populations rose.

The data were produced by immunoSEQ multiplex PCR, yet TCRdb's version contains in-frame clones alone and is incomplete. The sample includes 70,000 or so clones, roughly 92% seen only once; the top ten take 2.2%. Trimming took 6 bases from V and 2 from J, leaving 20 bases between them. The CDR3 spans 16 residues. In germline, CDR1 is SNHLY, CDR2 FYNNEI. With respect to this clone: The target antigen is unknown.

Sample: peripheral blood, taken from a patient treated with photon-based radiotherapy. This TCR was sampled from a woman between 35 and 50 years old with cholangiocarcinoma. V gene TRBV2 combines with J gene TRBJ2-7; D is perhaps TRBD1 (6 bases). The CDR3 DNA reads as TGTGCCAGCAGGGGATCAGCTCGGGACATTCCCTACGAGCAGTACTTC. It is translated as CASRGSARDIPYEQYF. The full variable domain, rest sourced from reference TRBV2 and TRBJ2-7, is EPEVTQTPSHQVTQMGQEVILRCVPISNHLYFYWYRQILGQKVEFLVSFYNNEISEKSEIFDDQFSVERPDGSNFTLKIRSTKLEDSAMYFCASRGSARDIPYEQYFGPGTRLTVT.